Presented here are 18 T cell receptor beta chains from one specimen sequenced in a study of shared T cell receptors in the human thymus. Assay: immunoSEQ multiplex PCR; the TCRdb copy retains only in-frame clones and omits some. Of hundreds of thousands of clones detected, 87% appear once; the ten largest clones hold roughly 0.0094%. These data were also filed under a second study, of human thymus T cells.

The sequencing sample was made of thymocytes. These TCRs come from a boy less than two years old with a congenital heart defect.

V usage is TRBV13 and J usage is TRBJ2-5; TRBD2 matches 9 bases. V shed 5 bases and J 6 bases; nucleotides not matched to a gene: 13. The CDR3 extends over 16 amino acids. Germline loops: CDR1 PRHDT, CDR2 FYEKMQ (reference sequence). The CDR3 DNA follows: TGTGCCAGCAGCCTAAAAATACTAGCGGGCGGCAAGACCCAGTACTTC. It is translated as CASSLKILAGGKTQYF. The full variable domain, its missing parts supplied by reference TRBV13 and TRBJ2-5, is AAGVIQSPRHLIKEKRETATLKCYPIPRHDTVYWYQQGPGQDPQFLISFYEKMQSDKGSIPDRFSAQQFSDYHSELNMSSLELGDSALYFCASSLKILAGGKTQYFGPGTRLLVL.

This clone was observed a single time. One end of the junction is discordant with germline, which a read error may explain. This chain joins TRBV28 and TRBJ1-2, with TRBD1 as a possible D gene (6 bases). Germline assignment: CDR1 MDHEN and CDR2 SYDVKM. The CDR3 contains 14 residues. CDR3 nucleotide sequence: TGTGCCAGCAGTCTCGGGGGGGCTAACGATGGCTACACCTTC. It translates to CASSLGGANDGYTF.

The genes are TRBV4-3 and TRBJ1-1, with D maybe TRBD1 (6 bases). CDR3 length: 13 residues. The germline V gene encodes CDR1 LGHNA and CDR2 YSLEER. V shed 5 bases and J shed 1 base, with 8 bases lying between them. This CDR3 reads CASSYRENTEAFF. CDR3 DNA: TGCGCCAGCAGCTACAGGGAGAACACTGAAGCTTTCTTT.

The chain combines TRBV27 with TRBJ1-2; 9 positions match TRBD1. This CDR3 is 15 amino acids long. Trimming took 6 bases from V and 7 from J; bases not matched to a gene: 12. CDR1 and CDR2 (germline): MNHEY, SMNVEV (reference sequence). The DNA of the CDR3 is TGTGCCAGCAGCACCCACAGGGGGCGAGAGGGTGGCTACACCTTC. Its protein is CASSTHRGREGGYTF.

This clone was seen only once. V is TRBV4-3 and J is TRBJ2-5; 10 bases map to TRBD2. The CDR3 length is 17 residues. CDR1 and CDR2 (germline): LGHNA, YSLEER. V was pared by 0 bases and J by 9 bases, with 13 bases of the junction left unmatched. DNA of the CDR3: TGCGCCAGCAGCCAAGACGCTGGGACTAGCGAACGTGGGGCCCAGTACTTC. Encoded protein: CASSQDAGTSERGAQYF.

There are a few counts of this clone. The genes are TRBV27 and TRBJ1-1; D not certain. This CDR3 comprises 14 residues. CDR1 is MNHEY, CDR2 SMNVEV, per germline (reference sequence). The V and J ends lost 6 bases and 5 bases respectively, with 16 bases between them. CDR3 in DNA: TGTGCCAGCAGCCCCCGTACCGGGAGGACTGAAGCTTTCTTT. Protein sequence: CASSPRTGRTEAFF.

CDR3 coding DNA: TGTGCCAGCTCACCCTCTAACCTAGAGGCTGAGACCCAGTACTTC. Its translation is CASSPSNLEAETQYF. The V and J genes are TRBV18 and TRBJ2-5; no firm D call. This CDR3 region has 15 residues. V was shortened by 3 bases and J by 5 bases, with 16 bases between the two germline ends. The germline V gene encodes CDR1 KGHSH and CDR2 LQKENI.

The CDR3 here is CASSLVLRGAGNEQFF. In DNA form, the CDR3 reads TGTGCCAGCAGCTTAGTTCTTCGGGGAGCGGGAAATGAGCAGTTCTTC. The chain employs TRBV7-9 and TRBJ2-1; 7 bases align to TRBD2. CDR1 is SEHNR and CDR2 is FQNEAQ in the germline V gene (reference sequence). The junction had 10 bases not matched to a gene; V was cut back by 1 base and J by 7 bases. This CDR3 comprises 16 residues. Full variable domain (remainder filled in from reference TRBV7-9 and TRBJ2-1): DTGVSQNPRHKITKRGQNVTFRCDPISEHNRLYWYRQTLGQGPEFLTYFQNEAQLEKSRLLSDRFSAERPKGSFSTLEIQRTEQGDSAMYLCASSLVLRGAGNEQFFGPGTRLTVL.

This clone was seen once. The chain uses TRBV23-1 and TRBJ1-2; tentatively, D is TRBD1 (6 bases). Being an ORF, TRBV23-1 has a function that is uncertain. Trimming took 2 bases from V and 4 from J, leaving 17 bases between them. The CDR3 covers 16 residues. The CDR3 spells CASSQKDSLRSYGYTF. CDR3 bases: TGCGCCAGCAGTCAAAAGGACAGCCTAAGGAGCTATGGCTACACCTTC.

The chain has TRBV9 and TRBJ1-3; TRBD1 is a possible D gene (5 bases). Trimming cost V 3 bases and J 0 bases, with 25 bases left between them. This CDR3 has 20 residues. CDR1 and CDR2 (germline): SGDLS, YYNGEE. CDR3 sequence (DNA): TGTGCCAGCAGCGCCGTCGCGGTAGGGGCCAGAAAACCCTCTGGAAACACCATATATTTT. Its protein is CASSAVAVGARKPSGNTIYF. The full variable domain, in which reference TRBV9 and TRBJ1-3 provide the parts outside the CDR3, is DSGVTQTPKHLITATGQRVTLRCSPRSGDLSVYWYQQSLDQGLQFLIQYYNGEERAKGNILERFSAQQFPDLHSELNLSSLELGDSALYFCASSAVAVGARKPSGNTIYFGEGSWLTVV.

The chain joins TRBV28 to TRBJ2-3; possible D gene TRBD2, 7 bases. Between the trimmed V and J ends, which lost 0 bases and 2 bases, there was a span of 18 bases. The CDR3 contains 18 residues. Germline lookup yields CDR1 MDHEN and CDR2 SYDVKM. This chain's CDR3 is CASSLWAPAGAITDTQYF. The CDR3 DNA follows: TGTGCCAGCAGTTTATGGGCCCCTGCGGGGGCTATCACAGATACGCAGTATTTT.

The rearrangement joins TRBV5-1 to TRBJ2-3, with 7 bases lining up with TRBD2. Germline assignment: CDR1 SGHRS and CDR2 YFSETQ. V trimming: 7 bases; J trimming: 0 bases; junction bases outside the gene matches: 8. This CDR3 is built from 15 residues. As DNA, the CDR3 is TGCGCCAGCGGGGATATTAGCGGGAGCACAGATACGCAGTATTTT. This gives the protein CASGDISGSTDTQYF.

The rearrangement uses TRBV5-1 and TRBJ2-5, with D perhaps matching TRBD1 (6 bases). Trimming left V 0 bases short and J 1 base short, with 13 bases between. The CDR3 totals 16 residues. CDR1 is SGHRS, CDR2 YFSETQ, per germline. The DNA of the CDR3 is TGCGCCAGCAGCTTGGGAGCAGGGGAGTTCCAAGAGACCCAGTACTTC. This sequence encodes CASSLGAGEFQETQYF.

This clone was counted once. The CDR3 spells CASSDPGQDEGFGGYTF. Written as DNA, the CDR3 is TGCGCCAGCAGTGACCCGGGACAGGACGAGGGTTTTGGTGGCTACACCTTC. The rearrangement joins TRBV10-2 to TRBJ1-2; 8 nucleotides agree with TRBD1. Germline-derived CDR1 and CDR2 are WSHSY and SAAADI. Trimming cost V 3 bases and J 7 bases; bases outside gene matches: 16. This CDR3 spans 17 amino acids.

The chain couples TRBV6-5 to TRBJ1-4, with D perhaps TRBD1 (5 bases). Per germline, CDR1 MNHEY and CDR2 SVGAGI. V was clipped by 4 bases and J by 6 bases, with 12 bases between them. The CDR3 is made up of 14 amino acids. The CDR3 bases are TGTGCCAGCAGTTGGGGCAGGGTGGATGAAAAACTGTTTTTT. Translating it yields CASSWGRVDEKLFF.

V and J are TRBV5-4 and TRBJ1-6, with TRBD1 matching 8 bases. V shed 4 bases, J shed 7 bases, and the junction held 7 bases outside the gene matches. Per the germline V gene, CDR1 is SGHNT and CDR2 is YYREEE (reference sequence). The CDR3 runs 15 residues. The DNA for the CDR3 is TGTGCCAGCAGCCCTACCGGGACAGGAAATTCACCCCTCCACTTT. Amino acids: CASSPTGTGNSPLHF.

This chain joins TRBV5-1 and TRBJ1-1; possibly TRBD1 for D (6 bases). The V end was cut by 2 bases, the J end by 1 base, with 9 bases between. The CDR3 length is 14 residues. CDR1 is SGHRS and CDR2 is YFSETQ in the germline V gene. In DNA, the CDR3 is TGCGCCAGCAGCTTCTTACAGGGGAACACTGAAGCTTTCTTT. Translating gives CASSFLQGNTEAFF.

The table lists this clone with a count of one. V and J are TRBV14 and TRBJ2-7; D not certain. This CDR3 has 13 residues. In germline, CDR1 is SGHDN, CDR2 FVKESK. The V gene lost 1 base and the J gene lost 3 bases, with 7 bases spanning the gap. The CDR3 DNA follows: TGTGCCAGCAGCCAAGCTTCCTTCTACGAGCAGTACTTC. Residues: CASSQASFYEQYF.